A single T cell receptor (beta chain) is shown here with its context. These data belong to a study of blood T cell repertoires in COVID-19. Participant-given clinical history determined each cohort assignment. Authors' data handling: Counts of nucleated cells, estimated from reference gene primer amplification, were obtained. Some clones are missing from TCRdb's copy, which holds only in-frame ones; the method was immunoSEQ multiplex PCR. For V, J and clone size, that table is used; D and trimming come from the DNA. The sample has roughly 220,000 clones, 65% to 90% seen once. Trimming cost V 3 bases and J 10 bases; bases outside gene matches: 15. The CDR3 runs 17 residues. Germline lookup yields CDR1 ENHRY and CDR2 SYGVKD.

This chain connects TRBV10-3 to TRBJ2-1; 10 nucleotides match TRBD2. The receptor comes from a woman between 35 and 50 years old with acute COVID-19. Sequenced sample: PBMCs or T cells enriched from blood (not recorded which). CDR3 coding DNA: TGTGCCATCAGTGACCCGCAGGCTAGCGGGAGAACCCTAGAGCAGTTCTTC. Translated: CAISDPQASGRTLEQFF.